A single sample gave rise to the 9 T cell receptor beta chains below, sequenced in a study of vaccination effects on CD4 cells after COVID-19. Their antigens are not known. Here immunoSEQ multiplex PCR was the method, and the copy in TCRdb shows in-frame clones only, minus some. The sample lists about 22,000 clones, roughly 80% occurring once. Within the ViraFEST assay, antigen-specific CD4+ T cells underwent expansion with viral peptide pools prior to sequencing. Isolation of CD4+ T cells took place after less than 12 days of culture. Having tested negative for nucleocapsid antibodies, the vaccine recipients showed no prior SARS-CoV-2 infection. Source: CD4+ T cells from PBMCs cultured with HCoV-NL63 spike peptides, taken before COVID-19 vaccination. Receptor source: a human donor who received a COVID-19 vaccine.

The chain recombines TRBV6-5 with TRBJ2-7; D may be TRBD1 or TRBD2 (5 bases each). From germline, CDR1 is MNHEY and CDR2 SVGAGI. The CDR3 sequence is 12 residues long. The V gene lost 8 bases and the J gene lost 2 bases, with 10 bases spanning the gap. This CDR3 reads CASRGRPYEQYF. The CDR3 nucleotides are TGTGCCAGCCGGGGCAGGCCCTACGAGCAGTACTTC.

CDR3 nucleotide sequence: TGCAGCGTTCTAGAACTAGGGACTGACAATGAGCAGTTCTTC. The encoded protein is CSVLELGTDNEQFF. J is TRBJ2-1 and V is TRBV29-1, with D tentatively TRBD2 (6 bases). This CDR3 spans 14 amino acids. CDR1 is SQVTM and CDR2 is ANQGSEA in the germline V gene. Trimming shortened V by 5 bases and J by 5 bases, and 16 bases separated the two germline ends.

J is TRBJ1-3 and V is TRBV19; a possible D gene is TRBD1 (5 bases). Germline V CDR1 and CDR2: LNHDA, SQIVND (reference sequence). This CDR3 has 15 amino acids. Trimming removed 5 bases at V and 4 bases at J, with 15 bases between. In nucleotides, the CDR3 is TGTGCCAGTAGTCCTCCGACAGCGAGGGGAAACACCATATATTTT. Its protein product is CASSPPTARGNTIYF.

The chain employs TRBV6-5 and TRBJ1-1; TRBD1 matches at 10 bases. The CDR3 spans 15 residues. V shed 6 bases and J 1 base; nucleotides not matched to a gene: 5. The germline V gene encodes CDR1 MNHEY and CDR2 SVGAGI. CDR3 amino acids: CASSPRDRGNTEAFF. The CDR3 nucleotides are TGTGCCAGCAGCCCCCGGGACAGGGGGAACACTGAAGCTTTCTTT.

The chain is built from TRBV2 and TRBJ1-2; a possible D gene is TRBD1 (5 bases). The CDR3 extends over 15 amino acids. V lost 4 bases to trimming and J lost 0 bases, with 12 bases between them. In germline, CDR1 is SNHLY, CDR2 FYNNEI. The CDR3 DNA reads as TGTGCCAGCAGTGGAGGGACGGGAACTAACTATGGCTACACCTTC. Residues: CASSGGTGTNYGYTF.

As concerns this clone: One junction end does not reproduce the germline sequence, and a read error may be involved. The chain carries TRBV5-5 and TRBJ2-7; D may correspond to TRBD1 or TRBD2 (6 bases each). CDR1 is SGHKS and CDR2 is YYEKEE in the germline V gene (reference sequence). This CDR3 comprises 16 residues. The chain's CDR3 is CASSPSGEATTVVRSF. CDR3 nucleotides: TGTGCCAGCAGCCCATCAGGGGAGGCTACGACAGTGGTCAGGTCCTTC.

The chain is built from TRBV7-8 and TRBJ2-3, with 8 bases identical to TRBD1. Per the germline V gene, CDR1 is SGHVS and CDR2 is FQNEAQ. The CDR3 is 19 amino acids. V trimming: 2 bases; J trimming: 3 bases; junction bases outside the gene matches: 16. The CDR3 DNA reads TGTGCCAGCAGCTTATATTCGGGGGCAGGGGGCGAACGAACAGATACGCAGTATTTT. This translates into CASSLYSGAGGERTDTQYF. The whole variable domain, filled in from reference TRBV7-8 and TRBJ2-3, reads GAGVSQSPRYKVAKRGQDVALRCDPISGHVSLFWYQQALGQGPEFLTYFQNEAQLDKSGLPSDRFFAERPEGSVSTLKIQRTQQEDSAVYLCASSLYSGAGGERTDTQYFGPGTRLTVL.

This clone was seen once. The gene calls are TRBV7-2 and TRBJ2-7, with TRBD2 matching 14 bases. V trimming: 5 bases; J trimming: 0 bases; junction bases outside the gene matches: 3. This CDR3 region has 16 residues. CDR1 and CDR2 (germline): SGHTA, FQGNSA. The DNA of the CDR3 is TGTGCCAGCAGCCTCGGGACTAGCGGGGGCTCCTACGAGCAGTACTTC. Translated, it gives CASSLGTSGGSYEQYF. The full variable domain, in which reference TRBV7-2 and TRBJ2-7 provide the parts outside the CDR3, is GAGVSQSPSNKVTEKGKDVELRCDPISGHTALYWYRQSLGQGLEFLIYFQGNSAPDKSGLPSDRFSAERTGGSVSTLTIQRTQQEDSAVYLCASSLGTSGGSYEQYFGPGTRLTVT.

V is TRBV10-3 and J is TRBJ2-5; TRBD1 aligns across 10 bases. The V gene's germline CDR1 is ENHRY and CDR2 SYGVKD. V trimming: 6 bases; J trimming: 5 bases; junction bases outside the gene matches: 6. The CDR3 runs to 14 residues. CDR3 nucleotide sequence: TGTGCCATCAGAATTGGGACAGGGGTTGAGACCCAGTACTTC. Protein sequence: CAIRIGTGVETQYF.